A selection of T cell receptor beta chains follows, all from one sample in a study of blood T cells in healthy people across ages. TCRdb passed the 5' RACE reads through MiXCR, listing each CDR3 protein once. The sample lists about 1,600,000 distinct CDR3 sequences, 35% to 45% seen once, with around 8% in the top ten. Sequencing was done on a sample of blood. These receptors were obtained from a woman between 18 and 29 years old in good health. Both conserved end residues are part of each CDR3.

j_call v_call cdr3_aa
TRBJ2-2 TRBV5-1 CASGGLPNTGELFF
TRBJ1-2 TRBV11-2 CASSLEADRLFSYTF
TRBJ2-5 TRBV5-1 CASTTWGEAQYF
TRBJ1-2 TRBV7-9 CASSLSDRESSYGYTF
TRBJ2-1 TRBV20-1 CSARDIGTPNEQFF
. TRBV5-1 CASSSATPGLAGSYNEQYF
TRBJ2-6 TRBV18 CASSPRRNSGANVLTF
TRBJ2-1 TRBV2 CASSALGPSYNEQFF
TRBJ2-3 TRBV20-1 CSAPGPSGTTDTQYF
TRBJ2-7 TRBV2 CASFKVNGQYF
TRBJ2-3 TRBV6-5 CASSYSLYYTQYF
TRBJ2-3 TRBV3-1 CASSQTPGTQYF
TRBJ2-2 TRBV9 CASSVATGYGNTGELFF
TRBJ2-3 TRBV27 CASSYRGGTTDTQYF
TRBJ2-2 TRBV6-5 CASVEVANTGELFF
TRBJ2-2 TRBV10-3 CAISGGEYTGELFF
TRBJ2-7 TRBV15 CATSRDWLAGDNEQYF
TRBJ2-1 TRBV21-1 CASSKDFRTGGYNEQFF
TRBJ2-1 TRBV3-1 CASSQDFRLAGGPRHNEQFF
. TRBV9 CASSVERGDIQYF
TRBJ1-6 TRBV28 CASSYAAGAVWNSPLHF
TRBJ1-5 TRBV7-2 CASSWDPDPSQPQHF
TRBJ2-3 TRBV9 CASSAPTWSGFTDTQYF
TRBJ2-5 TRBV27 CASSPKTGTRAAGAIKQYF
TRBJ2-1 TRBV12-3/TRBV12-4 CASSFGGEGYNEQFF
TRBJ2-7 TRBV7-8 CASSETGGSYNEQYF
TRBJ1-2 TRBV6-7 CASSYWSYPDGYTF
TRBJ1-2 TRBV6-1 CASSSTVTVTGYGYTF
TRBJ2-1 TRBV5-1 CASSLGGTTSSYNEQFF
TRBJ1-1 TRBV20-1 CSVAKSWGDTEAFF
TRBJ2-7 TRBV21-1 CASSPAGIEYEQYF
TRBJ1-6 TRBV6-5 CASTYTGRNSPPHF
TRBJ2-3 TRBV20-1 CSAAPGGRDTQYF
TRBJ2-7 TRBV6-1 CAIDRVSYEQYF
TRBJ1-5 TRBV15 CATRTGGSSNQPQHF
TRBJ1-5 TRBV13 CASSLTSVYDQPQHF
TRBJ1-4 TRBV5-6 CASSLGSSYEKLFF
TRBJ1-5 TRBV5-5 CASSGGGTGQNQPQHF
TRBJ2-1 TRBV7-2 CASSLSGTRSYNEQFF
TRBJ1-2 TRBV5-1 CASSSYDRGAHYGYTF
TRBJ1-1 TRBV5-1 CASSLVSVDKMNTEAFF
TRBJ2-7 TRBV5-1 CASSLTYGAGVSYEQYF
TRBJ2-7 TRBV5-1 CASSLGFGLAAYEQYF
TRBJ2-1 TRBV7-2 CASSRLAGGTYNEQFF
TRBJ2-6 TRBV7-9 CASSRDRGSLTTSGANVLTF
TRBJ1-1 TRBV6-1 CASSGDGGDTEAFF